The 29 T cell receptor beta chains listed next were all sequenced from one sample in a study of blood T cell repertoires in COVID-19. Data came from immunoSEQ multiplex PCR; TCRdb stores just in-frame clones and leaves some out. The table shows some 70,000 clones, with under 85% occurring only once. The sequenced sample consisted of peripheral blood. The receptors stem from a woman aged 50 to 60 with acute or convalescent COVID-19.

The chain recombines TRBV21-1 with TRBJ1-2. TRBV21-1 is marked as a pseudogene. The CDR3 is 16 amino acids. The CDR3 protein is CASSKREGGHCYGYTF. For the CDR3, the DNA is TGTGCCAGCAGCAAAAGGGAGGGGGGGCATTGCTATGGCTACACCTTC.

The table lists this clone with a count of one. This sequence joins TRBV19 and TRBJ2-2, with 7 bases matching TRBD2. CDR3 size: 15 residues. V lost 3 bases, J lost 4 bases, and 5 bases stayed unmatched. CDR1 is LNHDA and CDR2 is SQIVND in the germline V gene (reference sequence). CDR3 sequence: CASSIGGRVTGELFF. CDR3 nucleotide sequence: TGTGCCAGTAGTATCGGCGGGAGAGTCACCGGGGAGCTGTTTTTT.

In its sample, this clone was seen a few times. This CDR3 reads CASSFPVGQGVTPLEQYF. DNA for the CDR3: TGCGCCAGCAGTTTCCCCGTGGGGCAGGGGGTTACACCCCTCGAGCAGTACTTC. The chain combines TRBV10-1 with TRBJ2-7; 7 nucleotides agree with TRBD1. The CDR3 totals 18 residues. CDR1 WNHNN and CDR2 SYGVQD come from the germline V gene (reference sequence). Trimming cost V 5 bases and J 6 bases; bases outside gene matches: 22.

The V gene is TRBV9, the J gene TRBJ2-1, with D possibly being TRBD1 (5 bases). CDR1 SGDLS and CDR2 YYNGEE come from the germline V gene. CDR3 length: 15 amino acids. Trimming took 0 bases from V and 4 from J, leaving 11 bases between them. CDR3 loop: CASSVGGEAYNEQFF. Here the CDR3 DNA reads TGTGCCAGCAGCGTAGGGGGCGAAGCGTACAATGAGCAGTTCTTC.

This chain connects TRBV19 to TRBJ1-2, with D possibly TRBD1 on 5 matching bases. The germline V gene encodes CDR1 LNHDA and CDR2 SQIVND (reference sequence). The CDR3 is made up of 14 amino acids. The ends were cut back, 3 bases at V and 6 bases at J, with 14 bases in the middle. The CDR3 nucleotides read TGTGCCAGTAGTATTTCAGGGATTGAAAATGGCTACACCTTC. Protein: CASSISGIENGYTF.

At least ten counts were recorded for this clone. Other DNA sequences of this sample code for an identical CDR3. This rearrangement joins TRBV5-4 to TRBJ2-5, with D unclear. Germline V gene data show CDR1 as SGHNT and CDR2 as YYREEE (reference sequence). The CDR3 sequence is 13 residues long. Trimming removed 1 base at V and 2 bases at J, with 6 bases between. The DNA for the CDR3 is TGTGCCAGCAGCTTGAGAGGACAAGAGACCCAGTACTTC. Protein sequence: CASSLRGQETQYF. Supplemented by reference TRBV5-4 and TRBJ2-5, the full variable domain reads ETGVTQSPTHLIKTRGQQVTLRCSSQSGHNTVSWYQQALGQGPQFIFQYYREEENGRGNFPPRFSGLQFPNYSSELNVNALELDDSALYLCASSLRGQETQYFGPGTRLLVL.

This chain connects TRBV5-5 to TRBJ2-1; a possible D gene is TRBD2 (6 bases). This CDR3 contains 15 residues. Looked up from germline, CDR1 is SGHKS and CDR2 is YYEKEE (reference sequence). Trimming took 4 bases from V and 0 from J, leaving 11 bases between them. CDR3 nucleotide sequence: TGTGCCAGCAGCGGAGGGGTGGGCTCCTACAATGAGCAGTTCTTC. Its protein product is CASSGGVGSYNEQFF.

The chain couples TRBV2 to TRBJ1-5; the D is unclear. The CDR3 spans 14 residues. V lost 2 bases, J lost 7 bases, and 12 bases lay in between. Germline CDR1 is SNHLY and CDR2 is FYNNEI. In nucleotides, the CDR3 is TGTGCCAGCAGTGAAACGGGAGGCTTCCAGCCCCAGCATTTT. Its translation: CASSETGGFQPQHF.

This chain uses TRBV9 with TRBJ1-4, with 9 bases identical to TRBD1. J was trimmed by 7 bases and V by 3 bases; bases with no gene match: 7. This CDR3 is 15 amino acids long. Germline CDR1 and CDR2: SGDLS and YYNGEE. The chain's CDR3 is CASSGEGQGGEKLFF. The CDR3 region has the DNA TGTGCCAGCAGCGGGGAGGGACAGGGAGGTGAAAAACTGTTTTTT. The variable domain in full, completed from reference TRBV9 and TRBJ1-4, reads DSGVTQTPKHLITATGQRVTLRCSPRSGDLSVYWYQQSLDQGLQFLIQYYNGEERAKGNILERFSAQQFPDLHSELNLSSLELGDSALYFCASSGEGQGGEKLFFGSGTQLSVL.

The count of this clone is one. CDR3 sequence reads: CASSIQGMNTEAFF. CDR3 nucleotide sequence: TGTGCCAGTAGTATACAGGGGATGAACACTGAAGCTTTCTTT. The chain uses TRBV19 and TRBJ1-1, with a tentative D call TRBD1 (6 bases). CDR1 and CDR2 (germline): LNHDA, SQIVND (reference sequence). This CDR3 has 14 residues. V was pared by 2 bases and J by 0 bases, with 7 bases between. The variable domain in full, with the rest retrieved from reference TRBV19 and TRBJ1-1, is DGGITQSPKYLFRKEGQNVTLSCEQNLNHDAMYWYRQDPGQGLRLIYYSQIVNDFQKGDIAEGYSVSREKKESFPLTVTSAQKNPTAFYLCASSIQGMNTEAFFGQGTRLTVV.

This chain connects TRBV19 to TRBJ2-5; 10 positions match TRBD2. The length of the CDR3 is 14 residues. Germline trimming cut 2 bases from V and 5 bases from J; bases unmatched to any gene: 2. Germline CDR1 reads LNHDA; CDR2 reads SQIVND (reference sequence). The CDR3 DNA follows: TGTGCCAGTAGTATAAAGCGGGAGGGGGAGACCCAGTACTTC. The encoded protein is CASSIKREGETQYF.

J is TRBJ2-1 and V is TRBV19; TRBD2 matches at 15 bases. V lost 6 bases and J lost 4; bases outside the gene matches: 13. Germline V CDR1 and CDR2: LNHDA, SQIVND (reference sequence). CDR3 size: 19 residues. CDR3 protein: CASSLYEGTSGRKYNEQFF. The CDR3 DNA follows: TGTGCCAGTAGCCTTTACGAGGGGACTAGCGGGAGGAAGTACAATGAGCAGTTCTTC. Filled out from reference TRBV19 and TRBJ2-1, the complete variable domain reads DGGITQSPKYLFRKEGQNVTLSCEQNLNHDAMYWYRQDPGQGLRLIYYSQIVNDFQKGDIAEGYSVSREKKESFPLTVTSAQKNPTAFYLCASSLYEGTSGRKYNEQFFGPGTRLTVL.

A few counts support this clone. The chain uses TRBV6-6 and TRBJ2-7; D is possibly TRBD1 (6 bases). Looked up from germline, CDR1 is MNHNY and CDR2 is SVGAGI (reference sequence). The ends were cut back, 6 bases at V and 3 bases at J, with 12 bases in the middle. This CDR3 is 13 amino acids long. CDR3 loop: CASRLPDSYEQYF. CDR3 bases: TGTGCCAGCAGATTACCGGACAGCTACGAGCAGTACTTC.

This clone has a handful of counts. The chain employs TRBV7-3 and TRBJ2-5, with no clear D. Germline assignment: CDR1 SGHTA and CDR2 FQGTGA. Deletions cut 4 bases from V and 2 bases from J, with 2 bases between. The CDR3 loop spans 11 amino acids. Here the CDR3 DNA reads TGTGCCAGCAGCTCTCAAGAGACCCAGTACTTC. Translation gives CASSSQETQYF.

Many counts were recorded for this clone. The chain has TRBV13 and TRBJ1-1, with TRBD1 matching 7 bases. Germline V gives CDR1 PRHDT, CDR2 FYEKMQ (reference sequence). Trimming cost V 0 bases and J 4 bases; bases outside gene matches: 5. The CDR3 is 15 residues long. The CDR3 DNA reads TGTGCCAGCAGCTTAGGGACAGGGTACGGCACTGAAGCTTTCTTT. Translation gives CASSLGTGYGTEAFF. The full variable domain, its missing parts supplied by reference TRBV13 and TRBJ1-1, is AAGVIQSPRHLIKEKRETATLKCYPIPRHDTVYWYQQGPGQDPQFLISFYEKMQSDKGSIPDRFSAQQFSDYHSELNMSSLELGDSALYFCASSLGTGYGTEAFFGQGTRLTVV.

The rearrangement links TRBV19 to TRBJ2-1; 12 positions match TRBD2. Germline CDR1 is LNHDA and CDR2 is SQIVND (reference sequence). The CDR3 is made up of 19 amino acids. V lost 2 bases to trimming and J lost 9 bases; unmatched junction nucleotides: 17. CDR3 bases: TGTGCCAGTAGTATACCAATTCTAGCGGGAGGGCCGAGGGTTGCTGAGCAGTTCTTC. This sequence encodes CASSIPILAGGPRVAEQFF.

The J gene is TRBJ1-2, the V gene TRBV6-5, with D unresolved. Germline V gene sequence: CDR1 MNHEY, CDR2 SVGAGI. The CDR3 length is 12 residues. Trimming removed 6 bases at V and 2 bases at J, with 7 bases between. The CDR3 sequence is CASRTPNYGYTF. CDR3 in DNA: TGTGCCAGCAGAACACCGAACTATGGCTACACCTTC.

The chain combines TRBV29-1 with TRBJ1-4; D call uncertain. Germline assignment: CDR1 SQVTM and CDR2 ANQGSEA. The CDR3 loop spans 13 amino acids. V was clipped by 4 bases and J by 6 bases, with 12 bases between them. CDR3 in DNA: TGCAGCGTTGTGTCGGAGATGGATGAAAAACTGTTTTTT. It codes for CSVVSEMDEKLFF.

The gene calls are TRBV7-9 and TRBJ2-5, with a possible D match to TRBD2 (6 bases). V was cut by 7 bases and J by 5 bases, with 14 bases left in between. Germline-derived CDR1 and CDR2 are SEHNR and FQNEAQ (reference sequence). This CDR3 spans 13 amino acids. CDR3 residues: CASIQDGGETQYF. In nucleotides, the CDR3 is TGTGCCAGCATCCAGGATGGAGGGGAGACCCAGTACTTC.

The CDR3 reads CASSFGTGDGGYTF. The CDR3 region has the DNA TGTGCCAGCAGTTTTGGGACAGGCGATGGTGGCTACACCTTC. J is TRBJ1-2 and V is TRBV27; TRBD1 matches 8 bases. There are 14 residues in the CDR3. The germline CDR1 and CDR2 sequences are MNHEY and SMNVEV (reference sequence). Trimming took 3 bases from V and 7 from J; bases not matched to a gene: 7.

This sequence joins TRBV10-3 and TRBJ2-1; 10 nucleotides align to TRBD1. There are 13 residues in the CDR3. J gave up 9 bases and V 11 bases, and 10 bases lay outside the gene matches. Germline V gene lookup returns CDR1 ENHRY and CDR2 SYGVKD. This chain's CDR3 is CAVGQGEASEQFF. As DNA, the CDR3 is TGTGCCGTCGGACAGGGGGAGGCAAGTGAGCAGTTCTTC.

The chain combines TRBV19 with TRBJ1-2, with 8 bases lining up with TRBD1. Trimming took 5 bases from V and 6 from J; bases not matched to a gene: 11. Per the germline V gene, CDR1 is LNHDA and CDR2 is SQIVND (reference sequence). There are 15 residues in the CDR3. The CDR3 region has the DNA TGTGCCAGTAGTCGTGGCTTGGGACAGGATGATGGCTACACCTTC. Translation: CASSRGLGQDDGYTF.

The CDR3 DNA is TGTGCCAGCACAGGACCGGCAGCGGACACTGAAGCTTTCTTT. Its translation: CASTGPAADTEAFF. V and J are TRBV28 and TRBJ1-1; D is ambiguous. From germline, CDR1 is MDHEN and CDR2 SYDVKM. The V end was cut by 7 bases, the J end by 3 bases, with 15 bases between. The CDR3 contains 14 residues.

The V gene is TRBV5-1, the J gene TRBJ2-1; tentative D call: TRBD1 (6 bases). The CDR3 loop spans 15 amino acids. Looked up from germline, CDR1 is SGHRS and CDR2 is YFSETQ. Between the trimmed V and J ends, which lost 4 bases and 7 bases, there was a span of 18 bases. CDR3 region: CASSEGVFGQNEQFF. The DNA for the CDR3 is TGCGCCAGCAGCGAGGGGGTATTTGGGCAAAATGAGCAGTTCTTC.

The chain couples TRBV4-1 to TRBJ2-3, with D possibly TRBD1 on 5 matching bases. Deletions cut 0 bases from V and 4 bases from J, with 11 bases between. Germline CDR1 is MGHRA and CDR2 is YSYEKL. The CDR3 has 15 residues. CDR3 in amino acids: CASSQDPQGSDTQYF. In DNA form, the CDR3 reads TGCGCCAGCAGCCAAGATCCCCAGGGCTCAGATACGCAGTATTTT.

This chain links TRBV20-1 with TRBJ2-1; 14 nucleotides match TRBD2. The V and J ends lost 3 bases and 0 bases, in that order; junction bases with no gene match: 7. Per the germline V gene, CDR1 is DFQATT and CDR2 is SNEGSKA (reference sequence). The CDR3 spans 18 residues. The CDR3 DNA follows: TGCAGTGCTAGTGGACTAGCGGGAGGCCAGAGCTCCTACAATGAGCAGTTCTTC. Translating it yields CSASGLAGGQSSYNEQFF.

V is TRBV5-1 and J is TRBJ2-1; D unresolved. This CDR3 has 11 amino acids. Germline lookup yields CDR1 SGHRS and CDR2 YFSETQ. The germline V and J ends were trimmed by 4 bases and 8 bases, with 7 bases remaining between them. CDR3: CASSLLYEQFF. In DNA form, the CDR3 reads TGCGCCAGCAGCCTCCTCTATGAGCAGTTCTTC. Full variable domain (rest looked up from reference TRBV5-1 and TRBJ2-1): KAGVTQTPRYLIKTRGQQVTLSCSPISGHRSVSWYQQTPGQGLQFLFEYFSETQRNKGNFPGRFSGRQFSNSRSEMNVSTLELGDSALYLCASSLLYEQFFGPGTRLTVL.

The rearrangement links TRBV6-2 or TRBV6-3 to TRBJ2-2, with TRBD2 identical over 11 bases. Germline V gene lookup returns CDR1 MNHEY and CDR2 SVGEGT. The CDR3 is made up of 16 amino acids. The V segment lost 5 bases and the J segment 4 bases; nucleotides outside the gene matches: 6. This CDR3 is CASSRTSGRPTGELFF. The CDR3, as DNA: TGTGCCAGCAGTCGCACTAGCGGGAGACCCACCGGGGAGCTGTTTTTT.

The chain has TRBV28 and TRBJ1-5; 11 positions agree with TRBD1. Losses at the gene ends were 7 bases for V and 5 bases for J; bases not matched to a gene: 16. CDR3 size: 18 residues. Germline V gene data show CDR1 as MDHEN and CDR2 as SYDVKM. This CDR3 is CASTRPRDRGFRDQPQHF. As DNA, the CDR3 is TGTGCCAGCACCCGTCCCAGGGACAGGGGGTTCCGAGATCAGCCCCAGCATTTT.